This is a list of T cell receptor beta chains from one sample in a study of cytomegalovirus exposure and HLA in healthy donors. The repertoire was sequenced with immunoSEQ multiplex PCR; TCRdb's copy has only in-frame clones and lacks some. The table records some 200,000 clones, over 70% of them present only once. The sample taken for sequencing was PBMCs. Receptors were obtained from a man aged 50 to 60 in good health and CMV-seronegative. The CDR3 runs from the conserved cysteine through the conserved F or W.

v_call	j_call	cdr3_aa
TRBV28	TRBJ1-3	CASSLDITGTASGNTIYF
TRBV7-9	TRBJ2-4	CASSNFLTTGPLAKNIQYF
TRBV27	TRBJ1-1	CASSLLGGGGNTEAFF
TRBV9	TRBJ2-1	CASSAAGGPSSYNEQFF
TRBV6-1	TRBJ1-2	CASSEQPGTANYGYTF
TRBV7-9	TRBJ1-2	CSSRVGLNYGYTF
TRBV29-1	TRBJ2-5	CSIWGGGGAGETQYF
TRBV5-4	TRBJ1-3	CASSRPDRDGNTIYF
TRBV10-1	TRBJ2-1	CASSSRDNSYNEQFF
TRBV6-1	TRBJ2-1	CASSEAGSVASTWGRYNEQFF
TRBV2	TRBJ2-1	CASNNRGPPGYNEQFF
TRBV27	TRBJ1-4	CASSPPGEKLFF
TRBV2	TRBJ1-6	CASTGDRQPYNSPLHF
TRBV7-9	TRBJ1-4	CASMAGMDEKLFF
TRBV4-1	TRBJ2-7	CASSRIQGVSYEQYF
TRBV6-5	TRBJ1-4	CASSRTGASNEKLFF
TRBV5-1	TRBJ2-7	CASSLGDGGSYEQYF
TRBV2	TRBJ2-2	CASRGQGRETGELFF
TRBV2	TRBJ2-7	CASSQGGGYEQYF
TRBV19	TRBJ2-5	CASSILGQGEETQYF
TRBV19	TRBJ1-2	CASKVTGDYGYTF
TRBV27	TRBJ2-7	CASSLTGGTSYEQYF
TRBV7-9	TRBJ1-2	CSSSPTGENYGYTF
TRBV27	TRBJ2-3	CASSFLGGVGADTQYF
TRBV7-2	TRBJ1-1	CASSSRPGLMGEAFF
TRBV7-6	TRBJ1-2	CASSFMGQKEESYGYTF
TRBV7-8	TRBJ2-3	CASSSLMSTDTQYF
TRBV5-5	TRBJ2-7	CASSLNRVTYEQYF
TRBV7-8	.	CASSPRDSSYEQYF
TRBV29-1	TRBJ1-2	CSVAKAWDFTNYGYTF